The entry that follows covers one TCR beta chain sequence. This sample includes further DNA sequences coding for the same CDR3. The J segment lost 4 bases and the V segment lost 2 bases, leaving 1 base of the junction unmatched. This CDR3 is 13 amino acids long. The sample is drawn from a study of control samples from healthy donors and cancer patients. Assay: immunoSEQ multiplex PCR; the TCRdb copy retains only in-frame clones and omits some. The sample carries 110,000 to 150,000 clones, approximately 92% recorded once. This chain links TRBV12-3 or TRBV12-4 with TRBJ2-7; 8 positions agree with TRBD2. The sequenced sample consisted of blood. The receptor comes from a man younger than 40 in good health. As DNA, the CDR3 is TGTGCCAGCAGTTTAACGGGGGGGTACGAGCAGTACTTC. Residues: CASSLTGGYEQYF.